This passage covers 5 T cell receptor beta chains from one sample sequenced in a study of graft-versus-host responses after intestinal transplantation. Clones were sequenced by immunoSEQ multiplex PCR, and TCRdb holds only the in-frame ones, with some missing. The table has 60,000 to 70,000 clones, about 89% seen once; the top ten hold around 1.8%. Lymphocytes from graft epithelium and lamina propria were isolated. Here the sequenced sample was ileum tissue, taken 350 to 400 days after transplant. These receptors were collected from a human patient who received an intestinal transplant, so some T cells may come from the graft donor.

The chain carries TRBV11-2 and TRBJ2-6; D is ambiguous. Trimming took off 5 bases at V and 0 bases at J, with 5 bases between the two ends. Germline V lookup: CDR1 SGHAT, CDR2 FQNNGV. This CDR3 comprises 14 residues. The CDR3: CASSAYSGANVLTF. For the CDR3, the DNA is TGTGCCAGCAGCGCATACTCTGGGGCCAACGTCCTGACTTTC.

This clone was recorded only once. The V and J genes are TRBV10-2 and TRBJ1-1; 10 nucleotides line up with TRBD1. V trimming: 7 bases; J trimming: 4 bases; junction bases outside the gene matches: 15. CDR1 is WSHSY, CDR2 SAAADI, per germline. This CDR3 is built from 17 residues. The CDR3 here is CASTPRDRGRFGTEAFF. For the CDR3, the DNA is TGCGCCAGCACCCCCCGGGACAGGGGCCGTTTTGGCACTGAAGCTTTCTTT.

The chain is built from TRBV6-1 and TRBJ2-5, with D possibly being TRBD2 (5 bases). Germline V gene sequence: CDR1 MNHNS, CDR2 SASEGT. This CDR3 is 14 amino acids long. V lost 4 bases and J lost 4, with 13 bases in between. The CDR3, as DNA: TGTGCCAGCAGTGTGTACGGGGAATCAGAGACCCAGTACTTC. Protein: CASSVYGESETQYF.

The chain joins TRBV6-1 to TRBJ2-5; TRBD2 matches 11 bases. This CDR3 has 15 amino acids. Germline loops: CDR1 MNHNS, CDR2 SASEGT. The trim removed 2 bases at V and 4 bases at J, leaving 3 bases unmatched. CDR3 sequence reads: CASSEFSGGAETQYF. For the CDR3, the DNA is TGTGCCAGCAGTGAATTTAGCGGGGGGGCAGAGACCCAGTACTTC.

Note on this clone: The sample contains more than one DNA sequence encoding this CDR3. The chain uses TRBV6-6 and TRBJ1-1; D not certain. The germline CDR1 and CDR2 sequences are MNHNY and SVGAGI (reference sequence). CDR3 length: 13 residues. V lost 7 bases and J lost 4, with 13 bases in between. The DNA of the CDR3 is TGTGCCAGCACTGTTACGGGTTTCACTGAAGCTTTCTTT. This encodes CASTVTGFTEAFF.